A single T cell receptor beta chain is shown here with its context. The data were taken from a study of PD-L1 blockade in urothelial cancer. Clones were read by immunoSEQ multiplex PCR, and TCRdb kept only the in-frame ones, dropping some. Among roughly 56,000 clones, 82% were seen once, and the ten largest hold around 4.5%. The CDR3 loop spans 15 amino acids. The germline V gene has CDR1 MGHRA and CDR2 YSYEKL. With V trimmed by 1 base and J by 9 bases, 5 bases remained unmatched. The sample was PBMCs, taken around atezolizumab (anti-PD-L1) treatment. The clonotype was recovered from a man between 65 and 79 years old with urothelial cancer. The chain combines TRBV4-1 with TRBJ2-1, with 11 bases matching TRBD2. The CDR3 protein is CASSQVLAGGVEQFF. CDR3 nucleotide sequence: TGCGCCAGCAGCCAAGTTCTAGCGGGAGGAGTTGAGCAGTTCTTC.